This T cell receptor beta chain came from a study of T-cell memory formation after mild COVID-19. Study-wide background: In these data, TCR clusters were largely donor specific.

Barcoded TCR alpha and TCR beta cDNA libraries with UMIs came from 5'RACE using constant-segment primers. TCRdb itself ran the 5' RACE reads through MiXCR, one entry per CDR3 protein. The sample records just over 350,000 distinct CDR3 sequences, 14% being singletons. V was clipped by 10 bases and J by 0 bases; unmatched bases: 7. The CDR3 length is 15 residues. Per the germline V gene, CDR1 is ENHRY and CDR2 is SYGVKD. The chain couples TRBV10-3 to TRBJ2-3; 10 bases map to TRBD2. The sequenced sample consisted of PBMCs or a T cell subset sorted from them (not recorded which). This receptor was identified in a man younger than 35 who had mild COVID-19 (a few samples of this study predate the infection). Cell type and time point are not known. The CDR3 DNA follows: TGTGCCACCCTCCTAGCGGGGGCTAGCACAGATACGCAGTATTTT. Residues: CATLLAGASTDTQYF.